The 26 T cell receptor beta chains below come from one sample, sequenced in a study of shared clonotypes between healthy human individuals (dated by TCRdb to the early 2020s). The receptor library was made with the immunoSEQ multiplex PCR assay. As stored in TCRdb, this immuneACCESS dataset retains in-frame rearrangements with V and J assigned. A fraction of the clones does not appear; measured against another copy, unresolved V genes explain less than half of the discrepancy, and the remainder lacks a known reason. This sample holds 2 million to 2.5 million clones; approximately 94% were observed only once. 1.5% to 2% of the sample is held by the ten biggest clonotypes. CD8 naive samples were CD45RO-negative cells positively selected for CCR7, giving a CD45RA+CCR7+ population that excluded TemRA cells. Sequencing was performed on naive CD8+ T cells from PBMCs. Reading the label with the study, this specimen's cell subset or site is: CD45RA+CCR7+. These receptor sequences come from a man between 18 and 29 years old in good health. Some clones in this sample may be carry-over from other donors' samples.

The chain recombines TRBV10-3 with TRBJ2-1, with D possibly being TRBD2 (6 bases). CDR1 ENHRY and CDR2 SYGVKD come from the germline V gene. V was trimmed by 11 bases and J by 0 bases, leaving 14 bases between them. The CDR3 is 14 residues long. CDR3 coding DNA: TGTGCCGGGGGAGGTACCAGCTCCTACAATGAGCAGTTCTTC. Its protein product is CAGGGTSSYNEQFF.

The CDR3 spells CASSPGWAGSGTQYF. Written as DNA, the CDR3 is TGTGCCAGCAGTCCCGGGTGGGCCGGGTCCGGGACCCAGTACTTC. V and J are TRBV27 and TRBJ2-5, with D hard to call. The V and J ends lost 5 bases and 7 bases respectively, with 20 bases between them. Germline CDR1 MNHEY, CDR2 SMNVEV (reference sequence). The CDR3 runs 15 residues.

V gene TRBV6-5 combines with J gene TRBJ1-5; possible D gene TRBD1, 5 bases. In germline, CDR1 is MNHEY, CDR2 SVGAGI. Trimming took 2 bases from V and 5 from J, leaving 13 bases between them. This CDR3 is 15 amino acids long. CDR3 residues: CASSYGTSGDQPQHF. In nucleotides, the CDR3 is TGTGCCAGCAGTTACGGGACCTCCGGGGATCAGCCCCAGCATTTT.

This clone was seen only once. The chain employs TRBV5-1 and TRBJ2-7; 9 nucleotides align to TRBD1. The CDR3 length is 15 residues. Germline CDR1 SGHRS, CDR2 YFSETQ. J gave up 2 bases and V 6 bases, and 9 bases lay outside the gene matches. The DNA for the CDR3 is TGCGCCAGCACCATTACAGGGGGCATCGCCTACGAGCAGTACTTC. Protein sequence: CASTITGGIAYEQYF.

In this sample, this clone turned up once. The J gene is TRBJ1-1, the V gene TRBV6-5, with D perhaps TRBD1 (6 bases). The V and J ends lost 0 bases and 4 bases respectively, with 12 bases between them. Per the germline V gene, CDR1 is MNHEY and CDR2 is SVGAGI. There are 15 residues in the CDR3. The CDR3 nucleotides are TGTGCCAGCAGTTACTCGATACAGGGAACCACTGAAGCTTTCTTT. The encoded protein is CASSYSIQGTTEAFF.

The V call is TRBV6-1, the J call TRBJ1-1; D is uncertain. CDR1 and CDR2 from the germline V gene are MNHNS and SASEGT. This CDR3 has 13 residues. The germline V and J ends were trimmed by 6 bases and 4 bases, with 12 bases remaining between them. The CDR3, as DNA: TGTGCCAGCAGCCCAATAGGAGGCACTGAAGCTTTCTTT. This codes for CASSPIGGTEAFF.

The V and J genes are TRBV7-9 and TRBJ2-1; 9 bases agree with TRBD2. Trimming at V came to 5 bases and at J to 5 bases, leaving 13 bases not matched to a gene. The germline V gene has CDR1 SEHNR and CDR2 FQNEAQ (reference sequence). This CDR3 is built from 17 residues. CDR3 amino acids: CASSRIGLAGTHNEQFF. CDR3 nucleotide sequence: TGTGCCAGCAGCCGTATAGGGCTAGCGGGAACCCACAATGAGCAGTTCTTC.

This clone has just a few counts. The chain has TRBV7-7 and TRBJ1-1; the D gene is possibly TRBD1 (5 bases). Trimming pared 1 base from V and 0 bases from J, leaving 15 bases between. Germline-derived CDR1 and CDR2 are SSHAT and FNYEAQ (reference sequence). The CDR3 contains 17 residues. The CDR3 DNA is TGTGCCAGCAGCTTAGAGGTTGGGGACTCTCTGAACACTGAAGCTTTCTTT. Protein: CASSLEVGDSLNTEAFF.

About this clone itself: The same CDR3 also results from other DNA sequences found in this sample. The CDR3 region is CAWSVGGNQPQHF. The CDR3 coding sequence is TGTGCCTGGAGTGTCGGGGGTAATCAGCCCCAGCATTTT. The V and J genes are TRBV30 and TRBJ1-5; maybe TRBD1 (5 bases). V lost 0 bases and J 4 bases, leaving 7 bases between the germline ends. The CDR3 length is 13 residues. Germline values: CDR1 GTSNPN, CDR2 SVGIG (reference sequence).

This chain connects TRBV28 to TRBJ2-7, with D unclear. V shed 4 bases and J shed 0 bases, with 10 bases lying between them. This CDR3 has 14 amino acids. The germline gives CDR1 MDHEN, CDR2 SYDVKM. The CDR3 DNA reads as TGTGCCAGCAGTTGGTACGACGTCTCCTACGAGCAGTACTTC. This translates into CASSWYDVSYEQYF.

This clone was seen just once. The gene calls are TRBV11-2 and TRBJ1-5; TRBD1 is a possible D gene (5 bases). CDR1 and CDR2 (germline): SGHAT, FQNNGV. Trimming pared 2 bases from V and 8 bases from J, leaving 10 bases between. This CDR3 region has 13 residues. The CDR3 loop reads CASSLTTGEPQHF. The DNA of the CDR3 is TGTGCCAGCAGCTTAACTACAGGTGAGCCCCAGCATTTT.

The rearrangement links TRBV15 to TRBJ2-2; TRBD2 agrees at 9 bases. The germline V gene encodes CDR1 LNHNV and CDR2 YYDKDF (reference sequence). The junction had 13 bases not matched to a gene; V was cut back by 3 bases and J by 5 bases. The length of the CDR3 is 18 residues. DNA of the CDR3: TGTGCCACCAGCAGGCCCTTGGCCTTAGCGGGAGAAACCGGGGAGCTGTTTTTT. Its translation: CATSRPLALAGETGELFF.

This clone was seen just once. The chain employs TRBV7-8 and TRBJ2-2; D is uncertain. Deletions cut 5 bases from V and 1 base from J, with 14 bases between. CDR1 and CDR2 (germline): SGHVS, FQNEAQ. CDR3 length: 16 residues. The CDR3 region is CASSPGRRLNTGELFF. The CDR3 DNA is TGTGCCAGCAGCCCAGGCCGTAGGCTGAACACCGGGGAGCTGTTTTTT. The variable domain in full, with the rest retrieved from reference TRBV7-8 and TRBJ2-2, is GAGVSQSPRYKVAKRGQDVALRCDPISGHVSLFWYQQALGQGPEFLTYFQNEAQLDKSGLPSDRFFAERPEGSVSTLKIQRTQQEDSAVYLCASSPGRRLNTGELFFGEGSRLTVL.

This sequence joins TRBV5-6 and TRBJ2-3; 14 bases fit TRBD2. CDR3 length: 18 residues. With V trimmed by 4 bases and J by 1 base, 8 bases remained unmatched. The germline gives CDR1 SGHDT, CDR2 YYEEEE. CDR3 coding DNA: TGTGCCAGCAGCAAGGGACTAGCGGGAGTAATTCGCACAGATACGCAGTATTTT. Its protein is CASSKGLAGVIRTDTQYF.

This chain connects TRBV29-1 to TRBJ1-1; perhaps TRBD1 as D (5 bases). V dropped 2 bases and J dropped 3 bases, with 19 bases sitting between them. Germline CDR1 SQVTM, CDR2 ANQGSEA. The CDR3 runs 16 residues. CDR3 sequence (DNA): TGCAGCGTTGAACCGGGCCCGAAGGTGGGGGACACTGAAGCTTTCTTT. The encoded protein is CSVEPGPKVGDTEAFF.

This sequence joins TRBV19 and TRBJ1-1; weak D call: TRBD1 (6 bases). In germline, CDR1 is LNHDA, CDR2 SQIVND (reference sequence). The V end lost 5 bases, the J end lost 1 base, and 11 bases lay between the germline ends. This CDR3 region has 14 residues. DNA for the CDR3: TGTGCCAGTAGTCCGTTAGGGGGGAACACTGAAGCTTTCTTT. Its protein product is CASSPLGGNTEAFF.

The chain has TRBV20-1 and TRBJ1-5; D unclear. The CDR3 length is 11 residues. CDR1 is DFQATT and CDR2 is SNEGSKA in the germline V gene (reference sequence). Trimming removed 0 bases from V and 7 bases from J, with 4 bases in between. The CDR3 loop reads CSARERQPQHF. CDR3 DNA sequence: TGCAGTGCTAGAGAAAGGCAGCCCCAGCATTTT.

The chain carries TRBV27 and TRBJ2-1; no reliable D call. Trimming removed 2 bases from V and 5 bases from J, with 7 bases in between. The germline CDR1 and CDR2 sequences are MNHEY and SMNVEV (reference sequence). This CDR3 contains 13 residues. The CDR3 is CASSLGDHNEQFF. The CDR3 DNA reads as TGTGCCAGCAGTTTAGGTGACCACAATGAGCAGTTCTTC.

The rearrangement joins TRBV27 to TRBJ2-1; D is uncertain. Trimming took 5 bases from V and 4 from J, leaving 6 bases between them. The CDR3 has 12 amino acids. In germline, CDR1 is MNHEY, CDR2 SMNVEV (reference sequence). CDR3 amino acids: CASSDQYNEQFF. CDR3 bases: TGTGCCAGCAGTGACCAGTACAATGAGCAGTTCTTC.

This chain connects TRBV11-1 to TRBJ2-5; D possibly corresponds to TRBD2 (5 bases). The length of the CDR3 is 15 residues. V was trimmed by 0 bases and J by 1 base, leaving 9 bases between them. Germline V gene sequence: CDR1 SGHAT, CDR2 FQDESV (reference sequence). In DNA form, the CDR3 reads TGTGCCAGCAGCTTAGCGGGAGTATTCCAAGAGACCCAGTACTTC. The encoded protein is CASSLAGVFQETQYF.

V and J are TRBV6-4 and TRBJ1-5; D gene uncertain. Trimming stripped 8 bases from V and 9 bases from J, with 8 bases between. There are 10 residues in the CDR3. CDR1 is MRHNA and CDR2 is SNTAGT in the germline V gene. CDR3 sequence reads: CASGNVPQHF. The CDR3 coding sequence is TGTGCCAGCGGGAATGTGCCCCAGCATTTT.

V and J are TRBV29-1 and TRBJ1-1, with D unclear. This CDR3 is built from 16 residues. Germline values: CDR1 SQVTM, CDR2 ANQGSEA. V lost 4 bases and J 1 base, leaving 19 bases between the germline ends. CDR3 sequence (DNA): TGCAGCGTTGCGCTCTGGCTTACCGATGGGAACACTGAAGCTTTCTTT. As protein: CSVALWLTDGNTEAFF.

This sequence joins TRBV6-6 and TRBJ2-3; a weak D match, TRBD2 (6 bases). Per the germline V gene, CDR1 is MNHNY and CDR2 is SVGAGI (reference sequence). V was pared by 5 bases and J by 0 bases, with 15 bases between. This CDR3 spans 16 amino acids. The CDR3 bases are TGTGCCAGCAGTGGGCTAGCGCATCCTAGCACAGATACGCAGTATTTT. Amino acids: CASSGLAHPSTDTQYF.

V gene TRBV2 combines with J gene TRBJ2-7; D possibly corresponds to TRBD2 (5 bases). Per germline, CDR1 SNHLY and CDR2 FYNNEI. V lost 7 bases and J 7 bases, leaving 11 bases between the germline ends. CDR3 length equals 11 residues. The CDR3 bases are TGTGCCAGCATGGGCGGGTCTGAGCAGTACTTC. This gives the protein CASMGGSEQYF.

The chain joins TRBV14 to TRBJ2-7, with D possibly TRBD2 on 5 matching bases. Trimming removed 4 bases from V and 6 bases from J, with 10 bases in between. The CDR3 consists of 12 residues. The germline gives CDR1 SGHDN, CDR2 FVKESK. CDR3 sequence (DNA): TGTGCCAGCAGCCGTGAGGCGGGCGAGCAGTACTTC. It encodes CASSREAGEQYF.

The chain couples TRBV6-5 to TRBJ2-1; 8 bases are shared with TRBD2. Germline CDR1 and CDR2: MNHEY and SVGAGI. The CDR3 covers 16 residues. J gave up 8 bases and V 0 bases, and 9 bases lay outside the gene matches. CDR3 sequence: CASSYSAGASWDEQFF. The DNA of the CDR3 is TGTGCCAGCAGTTACTCAGCGGGGGCCTCTTGGGATGAGCAGTTCTTC.